This TCR beta chain comes out of a study of T cells in localized non-small cell lung cancer. CDR1 and CDR2 from the germline V gene are KGHSH and LQKENI. The germline V and J ends were trimmed by 6 bases and 1 base, with 12 bases remaining between them. The CDR3 is 14 residues long. Assay used: immunoSEQ multiplex PCR; TCRdb lists only in-frame clones, some missing. The profile covers about 45,000 clones, with about 91% appearing a single time and roughly a tenth taken by the ten largest. For this clone: Its cognate antigen is unknown. The same CDR3 also results from other DNA sequences found in this sample.

Study-wide results and limits: A higher density of T cells in blood coincided with extended overall survival. Maximal T cell clonality occurred in uninvolved adjacent lung, with tumor ranking below it. Heterogeneity remains possible, as sequencing covered one tumor region only. A median approximately 53 of the top 100 tumor clones appeared in adjacent lung.

The origin of this receptor is a woman aged 35-75 years with stage II lung adenocarcinoma. The chain combines TRBV18 with TRBJ1-1; D ambiguous. The input for sequencing was PBMCs, taken before any cancer treatment. The CDR3 spells CASSPDRKNTEAFF. The CDR3, as DNA: TGTGCCAGCTCTCCGGACCGAAAGAACACTGAAGCTTTCTTT.